Below, 10 T cell receptor beta chains from the same sample are listed, as sequenced in a study of shared clonotypes between healthy human individuals. Here immunoSEQ multiplex PCR was the method, and the copy in TCRdb shows in-frame clones only, minus some. The top ten hold under 0.6% of the sample, which has over 850,000 clones, approximately 78% seen once. The sequenced sample was memory CD4+ T cells from PBMCs. The subset here: CD45RA-negative fraction. The receptors here all came from a man between 18 and 35 years old in good health. Some clones in this sample may be carry-over from other donors' samples.

Comment on this clone: It differs at one base from a far larger clone, so likely a read error. This chain links TRBV5-4 with TRBJ1-2; a weak D match, TRBD1 (6 bases). The length of the CDR3 is 13 residues. CDR1 is SGHNT, CDR2 YYREEE, per germline (reference sequence). Trimming removed 1 base from V and 3 bases from J, with 7 bases in between. CDR3 DNA: TGTGCCAGCAGCTTGACAGGGCACTATGGCTACACCTTC. Translation: CASSLTGHYGYTF.

This rearrangement joins TRBV7-9 to TRBJ2-1; 7 bases align to TRBD2. The CDR3 contains 16 residues. V dropped 4 bases and J dropped 8; count of bases not matched to a gene: 14. From germline, CDR1 is SEHNR and CDR2 FQNEAQ (reference sequence). The CDR3 DNA reads TGTGCCAGCAGCTCAATCGCGGGAGTGAGAGGGGATGAGCAGTTCTTC. It is translated as CASSSIAGVRGDEQFF.

The genes are TRBV12-5 and TRBJ2-1; 12 bases line up with TRBD2. CDR1 and CDR2 (germline): LGHNT, FRNRAP. Trimming removed 2 bases from V and 3 bases from J; junction bases left unmatched: 2. The CDR3 contains 16 residues. The CDR3 loop is CASGLSSGRGYNEQFF. DNA of the CDR3: TGTGCTAGTGGTTTGTCTAGCGGGAGGGGCTACAATGAGCAGTTCTTC.

The CDR3 reads CSVDWVDSNYGYTF. The CDR3 nucleotides read TGCAGCGTTGATTGGGTGGATTCTAACTATGGCTACACCTTC. J is TRBJ1-2 and V is TRBV29-1; no clear D. Germline V gene data show CDR1 as SQVTM and CDR2 as ANQGSEA. The V end was cut by 3 bases, the J end by 0 bases, with 11 bases between. The CDR3 has 14 amino acids.

This clone was picked up one time. This chain joins TRBV5-4 and TRBJ1-5, with TRBD1 matching over 7 bases. Germline trimming cut 5 bases from V and 11 bases from J; bases unmatched to any gene: 13. The CDR3 has 14 residues. Germline V gene lookup returns CDR1 SGHNT and CDR2 YYREEE (reference sequence). CDR3 coding DNA: TGTGCCAGCAGTCCCGACAGGGCGGTTGCATCCCAGCATTTT. It codes for CASSPDRAVASQHF.

The chain carries TRBV11-2 and TRBJ2-3; D call uncertain. CDR3 length: 14 amino acids. The V end was cut by 5 bases, the J end by 6 bases, with 15 bases between. CDR1 SGHAT and CDR2 FQNNGV come from the germline V gene. The CDR3 sequence: CASSKIRAADTQYF. CDR3 nucleotide sequence: TGTGCCAGCAGCAAAATCCGCGCCGCTGATACGCAGTATTTT.

V is TRBV11-2 and J is TRBJ2-4; unclear D gene. V lost 1 base to trimming and J lost 6 bases, with 4 bases between them. This CDR3 is 12 amino acids long. Germline lookup yields CDR1 SGHAT and CDR2 FQNNGV. The CDR3 bases are TGTGCCAGCAGCTTAGGGAGAAACATTCAGTACTTC. Amino acid sequence: CASSLGRNIQYF.

The genes are TRBV21-1 and TRBJ1-5; the table's TRBD1 call for D was not verified on the DNA. TRBV21-1 is an annotated pseudogene. This CDR3 comprises 18 residues. The CDR3 is CASSKPFDRVRRNQPQHF. As DNA, the CDR3 is TGTGCCAGCAGCAAACCCTTCGACAGGGTTCGGCGCAATCAGCCCCAGCATTTT.

This chain connects TRBV5-4 to TRBJ2-7; tentative D call: TRBD2 (5 bases). Germline V gene sequence: CDR1 SGHNT, CDR2 YYREEE (reference sequence). Trimming took off 0 bases at V and 5 bases at J, with 12 bases between the two ends. This CDR3 is 14 amino acids long. Here the CDR3 DNA reads TGTGCCAGCAGCTTGGTAGGAGGTGCCCACGAGCAGTACTTC. Protein sequence: CASSLVGGAHEQYF.

The chain employs TRBV11-2 and TRBJ2-6; 9 nucleotides align to TRBD1. V dropped 9 bases and J dropped 0; count of bases not matched to a gene: 9. The CDR3 spans 17 residues. Germline CDR1 is SGHAT and CDR2 is FQNNGV. In nucleotides, the CDR3 is TGTGCCAGTGGACCGGGACAGGGTCGCTCTGGGGCCAACGTCCTGACTTTC. Translating gives CASGPGQGRSGANVLTF.